This T cell receptor (beta chain) was sequenced during a study of identical twins. There are 15 residues in the CDR3. Germline lookup yields CDR1 MNHEY and CDR2 SVGAGI. V was trimmed by 2 bases and J by 8 bases, leaving 16 bases between them. TCRdb re-derived calls from the 5' RACE reads in MiXCR, one entry per CDR3 protein. Seen here are about 690,000 distinct CDR3 sequences, 6% to 6.5% observed once, and the top ten hold around 1.9%. This clonotype showed up many times. Its antigen is as yet unknown. Study conclusions and caveats: Abundant beta clonotypes from cord blood bore fewer insertions; memory repertoires lacked this pattern. Low generation-probability sequences were in excess among twin-shared out-of-frame alpha sequences. These conclusions were based on statistical analysis (cross-sectional, not following the same donors).

The chain carries TRBV6-5 and TRBJ2-1; D is unclear. Sequencing input: naive T cells sorted from blood. The TCR originated in a man younger than 30 in good health. Written as DNA, the CDR3 is TGTGCCAGCAGTTACCGTCGCTCCCCAACCCATGAGCAGTTCTTC. Translation: CASSYRRSPTHEQFF.